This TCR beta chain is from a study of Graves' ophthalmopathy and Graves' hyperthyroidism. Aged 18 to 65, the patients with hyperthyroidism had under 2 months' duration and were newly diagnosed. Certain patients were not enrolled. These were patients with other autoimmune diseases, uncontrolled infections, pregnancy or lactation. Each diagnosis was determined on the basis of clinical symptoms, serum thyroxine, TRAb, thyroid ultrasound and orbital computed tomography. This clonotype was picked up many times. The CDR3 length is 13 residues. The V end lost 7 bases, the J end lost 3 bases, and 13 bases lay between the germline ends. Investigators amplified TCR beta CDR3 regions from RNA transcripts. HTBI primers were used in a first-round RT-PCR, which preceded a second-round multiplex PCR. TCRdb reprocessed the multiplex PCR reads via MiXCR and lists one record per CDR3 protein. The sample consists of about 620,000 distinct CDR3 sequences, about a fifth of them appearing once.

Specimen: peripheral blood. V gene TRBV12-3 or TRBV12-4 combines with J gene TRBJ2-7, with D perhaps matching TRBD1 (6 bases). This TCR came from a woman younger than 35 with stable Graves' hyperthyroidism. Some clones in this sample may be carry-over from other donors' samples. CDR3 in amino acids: CASKPRQDYEQYF. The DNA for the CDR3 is TGTGCCAGCAAGCCGAGACAGGACTACGAGCAGTACTTC.